This T cell receptor beta chain was obtained from a study of blood T cells in healthy people across ages. Overall study context: Template switching captured about one barcoded beta molecule per two T cells.

Details on this clonotype: The antigen remains undetermined.

This CDR3 is 17 amino acids long. Per germline, CDR1 MNHEY and CDR2 SVGEGT. The V gene end was trimmed by 7 bases and the J gene end by 0 bases; junction bases not matched to a gene: 7. The study, taken as a whole, reports: No conclusive comparison of naive versus antigen-experienced cells was possible with unsorted PBMCs.

Sample-barcoded 5' priming and a J-beta primer mix drove a second PCR of 7 to 11 cycles. TCRdb reanalysed the 5' RACE reads using MiXCR and keeps one entry per CDR3 protein. The table shows approximately 800,000 distinct CDR3 sequences, with 20% to 30% occurring only once. These same data were also listed under a study on T cells of mothers and their children. In that study: A slight, non-significant increase in overlap was found for related mother-child pairs relative to unrelated pairs.

This clonotype was obtained from a boy younger than 18 in good health. The V and J genes are TRBV6-2 or TRBV6-3 and TRBJ2-1; 12 nucleotides match TRBD2. The sample taken for sequencing was blood. The CDR3 spells CASNLGLAGSSYNEQFF. CDR3 sequence (DNA): TGTGCCAGCAACCTCGGACTAGCGGGGAGCTCCTACAATGAGCAGTTCTTC.